Below, 12 T cell receptor beta chains from the same sample are listed, as sequenced in a study of human T cells and chemical hapten exposure (dated by TCRdb to the early 2020s). The library was obtained by RACE. Sequencing relied on a NextSeq 500. Using fastp at Q25 and MiXCR, TCRdb reprocessed the public reads and kept productive beta chains. CDR3 protein duplicates are merged, each entry listing the most common genes and DNA. For this sample the table gives fewer than 300,000 distinct CDR3 sequences, of which approximately 8.6% were detected only once. Roughly 2.5% of the sample is in the top ten clones. The time point tag for this specimen amounts to: pre-sensitization, week 0. The treatment or condition tag for this specimen amounts to: therapeutic diphenylcyclopropenone sensitization with weekly scalp DPC. The specimen was whole blood, collected in connection with sensitization to the hapten diphenylcyclopropenone (DPC). The receptors derive from a woman aged 40 to 50 with alopecia areata. Some clones in this sample may be carry-over from other donors' samples.

The table lists this clonotype with a few counts. The chain recombines TRBV5-1 with TRBJ2-3; 13 bases align to TRBD2. CDR1 SGHRS and CDR2 YFSETQ come from the germline V gene. After removal of 4 bases from V and 0 bases from J, the junction contained 5 bases not matched to a gene. The CDR3 has 17 amino acids. The DNA for the CDR3 is TGCGCCAGCAGCACCGGGACTAGCGGGGCTAGCACAGATACGCAGTATTTT. It codes for CASSTGTSGASTDTQYF.

This clonotype was observed a few times. This chain uses TRBV9 with TRBJ2-1; TRBD2 is a possible D gene (5 bases). Germline V lookup: CDR1 SGDLS, CDR2 YYNGEE. With 0 bases removed from V and 4 bases from J, the gap between germline ends came to 11 bases. CDR3 size: 15 residues. The CDR3 DNA reads as TGTGCCAGCAGCGTAGAGGAGGCGGTGTACAATGAGCAGTTCTTC. This codes for CASSVEEAVYNEQFF.

This clonotype was detected ten times or more. This chain uses TRBV2 with TRBJ1-5; 9 nucleotides agree with TRBD1. V was pared by 7 bases and J by 5 bases, with 9 bases of the junction left unmatched. CDR3 length: 15 residues. The germline V gene has CDR1 SNHLY and CDR2 FYNNEI. CDR3 sequence: CASTRRTGVDQPQHF. CDR3 bases: TGTGCCAGCACTCGTCGGACAGGGGTCGATCAGCCCCAGCATTTT.

This clonotype turned up a few times. V gene TRBV4-2 combines with J gene TRBJ2-7; 7 bases are shared with TRBD1. Trimming at V came to 2 bases and at J to 6 bases, leaving 7 bases not matched to a gene. CDR3 length equals 14 residues. Germline CDR1 reads LGHNA; CDR2 reads YNFKEQ. Here the CDR3 reads CASSQKGGRGEQYF. CDR3 coding DNA: TGTGCCAGCAGCCAAAAAGGGGGCCGGGGCGAGCAGTACTTC.

In DNA form, the CDR3 reads TGTGCCAGCAGTTACTCACCTAGCGGGACTTACAATGAGCAGTTCTTC. Amino acids: CASSYSPSGTYNEQFF. The rearrangement joins TRBV6-5 to TRBJ2-1; 9 bases map to TRBD2. Germline V gene data show CDR1 as MNHEY and CDR2 as SVGAGI. The CDR3 consists of 16 residues. V was clipped by 0 bases and J by 4 bases; unmatched bases: 4.

In its sample, this clonotype was seen many times. This sequence joins TRBV20-1 and TRBJ1-5; 7 nucleotides agree with TRBD1. The V and J ends lost 4 bases and 4 bases, in that order; junction bases with no gene match: 4. The CDR3 extends over 13 amino acids. Germline CDR1 and CDR2: DFQATT and SNEGSKA (reference sequence). The CDR3 nucleotides are TGCAGTGCTACTCAGGGGGGGAATCAGCCCCAGCATTTT. Translated, it gives CSATQGGNQPQHF.

This clonotype turned up a few times. CDR3 in amino acids: CASSLGGVQFYEQYF. The CDR3 DNA reads as TGTGCCAGCAGCTTAGGAGGGGTCCAATTCTACGAGCAGTACTTC. The gene calls are TRBV7-9 and TRBJ2-7; perhaps D is TRBD1 or TRBD2 (5 bases each). Germline V CDR1 and CDR2: SEHNR, FQNEAQ (reference sequence). V was clipped by 1 base and J by 3 bases, with 13 bases between them. The length of the CDR3 is 15 residues.

The sample holds a few counts of this clonotype. This chain uses TRBV6-5 with TRBJ2-5; either TRBD1 or TRBD2 may fit D (5 bases each). The length of the CDR3 is 15 residues. Trimming stripped 0 bases from V and 4 bases from J, with 12 bases between. The germline gives CDR1 MNHEY, CDR2 SVGAGI. CDR3 in DNA: TGTGCCAGCAGTTACTCATACGGTGGGGGAGAGACCCAGTACTTC. Its translation is CASSYSYGGGETQYF.

The rearrangement links TRBV10-3 to TRBJ2-5; D is possibly TRBD1 or TRBD2 (5 bases each). Trimming pared 0 bases from V and 5 bases from J, leaving 7 bases between. This CDR3 is 13 amino acids long. Germline V gene data show CDR1 as ENHRY and CDR2 as SYGVKD. The CDR3 DNA is TGTGCCATCAGTGAGTCAGGGGAGGAGACCCAGTACTTC. It translates to CAISESGEETQYF.

This clonotype appeared many times. V gene TRBV29-1 combines with J gene TRBJ1-2; 11 bases fit TRBD1. The junction had 8 bases not matched to a gene; V was cut back by 4 bases and J by 4 bases. This CDR3 comprises 15 residues. Germline CDR1 SQVTM, CDR2 ANQGSEA. The CDR3, as DNA: TGCAGCGTTGGAACCGGGACAGGGGGAATCTATGGCTACACCTTC. Translation: CSVGTGTGGIYGYTF.

CDR3 in DNA: TGTGCCAGCTCACCCTCTTCAAAAGGGGATGAAAAACTGTTTTTT. Protein sequence: CASSPSSKGDEKLFF. This chain joins TRBV18 and TRBJ1-4; D might be TRBD1 (5 bases). From germline, CDR1 is KGHSH and CDR2 LQKENI. Trimming cost V 3 bases and J 6 bases, with 14 bases left between them. This CDR3 spans 15 amino acids.

This clonotype was seen at least ten times. The V call is TRBV30, the J call TRBJ2-5; D unresolved. CDR1 and CDR2 from the germline V gene are GTSNPN and SVGIG (reference sequence). The CDR3 contains 15 residues. Deletions cut 0 bases from V and 5 bases from J, with 16 bases between. The CDR3 protein is CAWSVPLSLGETQYF. CDR3 nucleotide sequence: TGTGCCTGGAGTGTACCCCTGAGTCTAGGGGAGACCCAGTACTTC.